The rows below give T cell receptor beta chains drawn from one sample of a study of blood T cells in healthy people across ages. Each CDR3 protein gets one entry after TCRdb re-called the 5' RACE reads with MiXCR. The profile covers roughly 1,500,000 distinct CDR3 sequences, with 30% to 40% appearing a single time and 11% taken by the ten largest. Sequencing was carried out using blood. All receptors come from a woman aged 25 to 39 in good health. Each CDR3 is given with its conserved first and last residue. A D gene is named only where the DNA matches it firmly. The size of a clone is reported for some rows only, either as once, few or many, or as a class for expanded clones.

V: TRBV12-3/TRBV12-4; D: TRBD1; size: .; J: TRBJ2-5; DNA: TGTGCCAGCAGACCGACAGGGCCCGCGGAGATCCAGTACTTC; CDR3: CASRPTGPAEIQYF
V: TRBV20-1; D: .; size: .; J: TRBJ1-2; DNA: TGCAGTGCTAGAGTTGGTGGAGGGAGGGGAGGGCTTCGTGGCTACACCTTC; CDR3: CSARVGGGRGGLRGYTF
V: TRBV20-1; D: TRBD2; size: few; J: TRBJ2-5; DNA: TGCAGTGCTAGAGATTATGACGGGGGGGATCAAGAGACCCAGTACTTC; CDR3: CSARDYDGGDQETQYF
V: TRBV18; D: .; size: .; J: TRBJ1-2; DNA: TGTGCCAGCTCACCAAGTTGGAACTATGGCTACACCTTC; CDR3: CASSPSWNYGYTF
V: TRBV4-1; D: TRBD2; size: few; J: TRBJ2-3; DNA: TGCGCCAGCAGCTACGGCCCGGGTAGCGGGGGGTCCACAGATACGCAGTATTTT; CDR3: CASSYGPGSGGSTDTQYF
V: TRBV20-1; D: .; size: .; J: TRBJ1-6; DNA: TGCAGTGCTAGAGCTGGGGAGCACTCCTATAATTCACCCCTCCACTTT; CDR3: CSARAGEHSYNSPLHF
V: TRBV28; D: TRBD1; size: .; J: TRBJ1-1; DNA: TGTGCCAGCAGTTTAAGGATTACAGGGGGGATGGACACTGAAGCTTTCTTT; CDR3: CASSLRITGGMDTEAFF
V: TRBV7-2; D: .; size: .; J: TRBJ2-3; DNA: TGTGCCAGCAGCTCCAAGCGGAGGGGCACAGATACGCAGTATTTT; CDR3: CASSSKRRGTDTQYF
V: TRBV4-1; D: TRBD1; size: .; J: TRBJ1-4; DNA: TGCGCCAGCAGCCCACAGGGGGCTCTTTATGAAAAACTGTTTTTT; CDR3: CASSPQGALYEKLFF
V: TRBV7-3; D: TRBD2; size: once; J: TRBJ2-5; DNA: TGTGCCAGCAGACCCCCGGGACTAGCCACGGGGGAGCAGTACTTC; CDR3: CASRPPGLATGEQYF
V: TRBV6-1; D: .; size: few; J: TRBJ2-7; DNA: TGTGCCAGCAGTGATATTGCGGGGTATTCTGTCTCCTACGAGCAGTACTTC; CDR3: CASSDIAGYSVSYEQYF
V: TRBV20-1; D: .; size: .; J: TRBJ1-1; DNA: TGCAGTGCTAGAGGGTACGAGAACACTGAAGCTTTCTTT; CDR3: CSARGYENTEAFF
V: TRBV20-1; D: TRBD2; size: once; J: TRBJ2-5; DNA: TGCAGTGCTTCCCGACTAGCGGGGCACCAAGAGACCCAGTACTTC; CDR3: CSASRLAGHQETQYF
V: TRBV5-1; D: .; size: .; J: TRBJ2-1; DNA: TGCGCCAGCAGCCCCCCGGAACTTCGCTACAATGAGCAGTTCTTC; CDR3: CASSPPELRYNEQFF
V: TRBV20-1; D: .; size: .; J: TRBJ1-1; DNA: TGCAGTGCTCTTACCGTGGGCACTGAAGCTTTCTTT; CDR3: CSALTVGTEAFF
V: TRBV3-1; D: .; size: .; J: TRBJ2-3; DNA: TGTGCCAGCAGCCAAGTTATAGCGGCGTACACAGATACGCAGTATTTT; CDR3: CASSQVIAAYTDTQYF
V: TRBV12-3/TRBV12-4; D: TRBD1; size: few; J: TRBJ2-7; DNA: TGTGCCAGCAGCATTTGGGACAGAAAACTGTACGAGCAGTACTTC; CDR3: CASSIWDRKLYEQYF
V: TRBV6-6; D: .; size: .; J: TRBJ2-5; DNA: TGTGCCAGCAGCCGATATCAAGTTGCAAGCCGGAGCGAGACCCAGTACTTC; CDR3: CASSRYQVASRSETQYF
V: TRBV5-6; D: .; size: .; J: TRBJ1-2; DNA: TGTGCCAGCAGCTCCCCTGCAGGCTTACCTCCCTATGGCTACACCTTC; CDR3: CASSSPAGLPPYGYTF
V: TRBV24-1; D: TRBD2; size: .; J: TRBJ2-3; DNA: TGTGCCACCAGTGTCACTAGCGGGATTGGAGATACGCAGTATTTT; CDR3: CATSVTSGIGDTQYF
V: TRBV6-1; D: .; size: .; J: TRBJ2-7; DNA: TGTGCCAGCGGGCATGTAGGGGCCTCCACCTACGAGCAGTACTTC; CDR3: CASGHVGASTYEQYF
V: TRBV18; D: .; size: .; J: TRBJ1-1; DNA: TGTGCCAGCTCACCCATCCAGGTGGGGGGTAACACTGAAGCTTTCTTT; CDR3: CASSPIQVGGNTEAFF
V: TRBV28; D: TRBD1; size: .; J: TRBJ2-7; DNA: TGTGCCAGCAGTCAGGGTCCGGGACAGAAGTACGAGCAGTACTTC; CDR3: CASSQGPGQKYEQYF
V: TRBV6-1; D: TRBD2; size: .; J: TRBJ2-1; DNA: TGTGCCAGCAGTGAAGCCCTAGCGGGCTACCGCAATGAGCAGTTCTTC; CDR3: CASSEALAGYRNEQFF
V: TRBV9; D: .; size: few; J: TRBJ1-2; DNA: TGTGCCAGCAGCCTCAAGGGGGAGAACTATGGCTACACCTTC; CDR3: CASSLKGENYGYTF
V: TRBV20-1; D: TRBD1; size: many; J: TRBJ1-2; DNA: TGCAGTGCTAGAGCCGCACAGGGGAAGTATGGCTACACCTTC; CDR3: CSARAAQGKYGYTF
V: TRBV12-3/TRBV12-4; D: TRBD2; size: .; J: TRBJ2-3; DNA: TGTGCCAGCAGTTTGTCGACTAGCGGGATGTTAGCGGATGCGCAGTATTTT; CDR3: CASSLSTSGMLADAQYF
V: TRBV20-1; D: TRBD1; size: few; J: TRBJ2-1; DNA: TGCAGTCCGAGTGGGATTCCCGGGACAGGGGGCATCATCTCCTACAATGAGCAGTTCTTC; CDR3: CSPSGIPGTGGIISYNEQFF
V: TRBV9; D: .; size: .; J: TRBJ2-7; DNA: TGTGCTCCACCAAGGTACGAGCAGTACTTC; CDR3: CAPPRYEQYF
V: TRBV18; D: .; size: .; J: TRBJ2-5; DNA: TGTGCCAGCTCACCCCTCAATGAAGAGACCCAGTACTTC; CDR3: CASSPLNEETQYF
V: TRBV2; D: .; size: few; J: TRBJ1-4; DNA: TGTGCCAGCAGTGACAGGACTAATGAAAAACTGTTTTTT; CDR3: CASSDRTNEKLFF
V: TRBV10-3; D: .; size: .; J: TRBJ2-3; DNA: TGTGCCATCAGTGCCGAACTCACAGATACGCAGTATTTT; CDR3: CAISAELTDTQYF
V: TRBV2; D: .; size: .; J: TRBJ2-7; DNA: TGTGCCAGCAGTATGGGGGCGCACTCCTACGAGCAGTACTTC; CDR3: CASSMGAHSYEQYF
V: TRBV12-3/TRBV12-4; D: .; size: .; J: TRBJ2-1; DNA: TGTGCCAGCACGAGGGAGTTTACCTACAATGAGCAGTTCTTC; CDR3: CASTREFTYNEQFF
V: TRBV2; D: .; size: once; J: TRBJ1-5; DNA: TGTGCCAGCAGTGCCGAAAGAGGGCAGCCCCAGCATTTT; CDR3: CASSAERGQPQHF
V: TRBV15; D: TRBD2; size: few; J: TRBJ2-1; DNA: TGTGCCACCAGCAGAGATATGCGGGGGGCCTACAATGAGCAGTTCTTC; CDR3: CATSRDMRGAYNEQFF
V: TRBV7-2; D: TRBD2; size: .; J: TRBJ2-7; DNA: TGTGCCAGCAGCTTAGCCGGGACTAGCTTCGGGGGCCAGTACTTC; CDR3: CASSLAGTSFGGQYF
V: TRBV6-5; D: TRBD2; size: few; J: TRBJ2-7; DNA: TGTGCCAGCAGTTACTCGAACGGACTAGCGGGATACGAGCAGTACTTC; CDR3: CASSYSNGLAGYEQYF
V: TRBV7-9; D: TRBD2; size: .; J: TRBJ2-1; DNA: TGTGCCAGCACCAAAACAGTAATAGCGGGGGGGCCATATGAGCAGTTCTTC; CDR3: CASTKTVIAGGPYEQFF
V: TRBV9; D: .; size: few; J: TRBJ2-1; DNA: TGTGCCAGCAGCGTCGATACTATGACAGGTCACAATGAGCAGTTCTTC; CDR3: CASSVDTMTGHNEQFF
V: TRBV11-1; D: .; size: few; J: TRBJ2-3; DNA: TGTGCCAGCAGCTTACTGGACAGAGCCACAGATACGCAGTATTTT; CDR3: CASSLLDRATDTQYF
V: TRBV27; D: TRBD2; size: few; J: TRBJ2-1; DNA: TGTGCCAGCAGTCCGTACCGGAGGACTAGCGGGAGCTTTGAGCAGTTCTTC; CDR3: CASSPYRRTSGSFEQFF
V: TRBV4-1; D: .; size: many; J: TRBJ2-6; DNA: TGCGCCAGCAGCCAAGTATGGGTAGGGGCCAACGTCCTGACTTTC; CDR3: CASSQVWVGANVLTF
V: TRBV9; D: .; size: .; J: TRBJ2-1; DNA: TGTGCCAGCAGCGTAGGTGGGGACCTTACCGGGCACACTGAGCAGTTCTTC; CDR3: CASSVGGDLTGHTEQFF
V: TRBV7-9; D: .; size: .; J: TRBJ1-4; DNA: TGTGCCAGCAGTGTCAACTTTGAAAAACTGTTTTTT; CDR3: CASSVNFEKLFF
V: TRBV15; D: TRBD2; size: many; J: TRBJ2-7; DNA: TGTGCCACCAGCAGAAGCGGAGCGGGGGCCTACGAGCAGTACTTC; CDR3: CATSRSGAGAYEQYF
V: TRBV29-1; D: .; size: .; J: TRBJ1-2; DNA: TGCAGCGCGGAGGGTCGGGGGCGCGAAGGCTACACCTTC; CDR3: CSAEGRGREGYTF
V: TRBV28; D: TRBD1; size: .; J: TRBJ2-5; DNA: TGTGCCAGCAGTTTACTAGGGACAGGTCGGACGGAGACCCAGTACTTC; CDR3: CASSLLGTGRTETQYF
V: TRBV20-1; D: .; size: .; J: TRBJ2-1; DNA: TGCAGTGCCTCTACCCCGGGGACCTACAATGAGCAGTTCTTC; CDR3: CSASTPGTYNEQFF
V: TRBV5-1; D: TRBD2; size: .; J: TRBJ2-5; DNA: TGCGCCAGCAGCTTGGATGGTTGGACTAGCGAACAAGAGACCCAGTACTTC; CDR3: CASSLDGWTSEQETQYF
V: TRBV12-3/TRBV12-4; D: TRBD2; size: few; J: TRBJ2-6; DNA: TGTGCCAGCAGTCCGACTAGCGGGATATCTGGGGCCAACGTCCTGACTTTC; CDR3: CASSPTSGISGANVLTF
V: TRBV6-6; D: .; size: few; J: TRBJ2-7; DNA: TGTGCCAGCAAAGGGAGCGGCTTATCCTACGAGCAGTACTTC; CDR3: CASKGSGLSYEQYF
V: TRBV4-1; D: .; size: few; J: TRBJ2-5; DNA: TGCGCCAGCAGCCAAGATCTAGAGGGAGAGGATCGTGAGACCCAGTACTTC; CDR3: CASSQDLEGEDRETQYF
V: TRBV6-2/TRBV6-3; D: .; size: .; J: TRBJ1-5; DNA: TGTGCCAGCATCGGGTTGGGTCAGCCCCAGCATTTT; CDR3: CASIGLGQPQHF
V: TRBV19; D: .; size: few; J: TRBJ2-3; DNA: TGTGCCAGTAGTATAGGGGTGGGCACAGATACGCAGTATTTT; CDR3: CASSIGVGTDTQYF